The count of the clone carrying this T cell receptor beta chain is one. The target antigen is unknown. The data derive from a study of cytomegalovirus exposure and HLA in healthy donors. The data were produced by immunoSEQ multiplex PCR, yet TCRdb's version contains in-frame clones alone and is incomplete. Among 150,000 or so clones listed, 85% to 90% were seen once. The donors were members of the roughly 120-subject validation cohort (separate from the approximately 730-subject first cohort). Trimming took 5 bases from V and 7 from J; bases not matched to a gene: 5. Germline assignment: CDR1 MNHEY and CDR2 SMNVEV (reference sequence). The CDR3 loop spans 14 amino acids. Study findings and constraints: As was reported, the classifier diagnosed cytomegalovirus status with high specificity and sensitivity.

The specimen sequenced was PBMCs. The chain joins TRBV27 to TRBJ2-1, with 10 nucleotides matching TRBD2. This receptor was identified in a young woman in good health and CMV-seropositive. This CDR3 is CASSNERGGNEQFF. The CDR3 DNA is TGTGCCAGCAGTAACGAGCGGGGGGGGAATGAGCAGTTCTTC.